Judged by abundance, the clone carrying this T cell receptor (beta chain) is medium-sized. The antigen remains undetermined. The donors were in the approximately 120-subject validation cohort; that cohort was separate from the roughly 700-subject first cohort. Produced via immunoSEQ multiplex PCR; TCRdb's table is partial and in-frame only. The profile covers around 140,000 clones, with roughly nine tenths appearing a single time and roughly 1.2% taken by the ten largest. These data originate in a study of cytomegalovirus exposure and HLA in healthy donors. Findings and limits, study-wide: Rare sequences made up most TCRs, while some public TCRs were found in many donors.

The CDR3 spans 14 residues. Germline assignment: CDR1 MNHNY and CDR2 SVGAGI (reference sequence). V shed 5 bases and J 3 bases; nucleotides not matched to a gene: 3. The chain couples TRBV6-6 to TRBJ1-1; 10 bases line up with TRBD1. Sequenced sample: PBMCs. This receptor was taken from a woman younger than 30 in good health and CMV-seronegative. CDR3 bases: TGTGCCAGCAGTGGGGGGACAGGGGACACTGAAGCTTTCTTT. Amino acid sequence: CASSGGTGDTEAFF.